This T cell receptor (beta chain) originates from a study of vaccination and CD4 T cells after COVID-19. About the research overall: Six males and four females, two of them Hispanic, were enrolled as convalescents.

Cultured CD4+ T cells had their DNA profiled by the Oncomine TCR Beta short-read assay. One entry per CDR3 protein results from TCRdb running MiXCR on the PCR reads. This table has tens of thousands of distinct CDR3 sequences, 32% appearing once. Of note for this clonotype: Its antigen is unidentified.

Time point of the sample: late sampling 161 to 241 days after vaccination in a few convalescent patients. Treatment denoted: roughly 11-day PBMC culture with coronavirus spike peptide pools or control peptides (ViraFEST assay). With peptide pools, ViraFEST first expanded antigen-specific T cells and afterwards sequenced their TCRs. Positive SARS-CoV-2 PCR tests in convalescent patients dated from March to December 2020, pre-Alpha, Beta and Delta. Cultures of PBMCs, over 1.5 million per well, were set up with about 10 IU/ml IL-2 and approximately 9.4 ug/ml peptide pools. V was clipped by 3 bases and J by 4 bases, with 9 bases between them. The germline V gene has CDR1 KGHSH and CDR2 LQKENI. The CDR3 contains 13 residues.

The input for sequencing was CD4+ T cells from blood, cultured in vitro, taken about 7 months after SARS-CoV-2 vaccination. The TCR comes from a human donor who had recovered from COVID-19. V usage is TRBV18 and J usage is TRBJ1-2; no definite D call. CDR3 bases: TGTGCCAGCTCACCCAAGCGTATCTATGGCTACACCTTC. It codes for CASSPKRIYGYTF. Full variable domain (remainder filled in from reference TRBV18 and TRBJ1-2): NAGVMQNPRHLVRRRGQEARLRCSPMKGHSHVYWYRQLPEEGLKFMVYLQKENIIDESGMPKERFSAEFPKEGPSILRIQQVVRGDSAAYFCASSPKRIYGYTFGSGTRLTVV.